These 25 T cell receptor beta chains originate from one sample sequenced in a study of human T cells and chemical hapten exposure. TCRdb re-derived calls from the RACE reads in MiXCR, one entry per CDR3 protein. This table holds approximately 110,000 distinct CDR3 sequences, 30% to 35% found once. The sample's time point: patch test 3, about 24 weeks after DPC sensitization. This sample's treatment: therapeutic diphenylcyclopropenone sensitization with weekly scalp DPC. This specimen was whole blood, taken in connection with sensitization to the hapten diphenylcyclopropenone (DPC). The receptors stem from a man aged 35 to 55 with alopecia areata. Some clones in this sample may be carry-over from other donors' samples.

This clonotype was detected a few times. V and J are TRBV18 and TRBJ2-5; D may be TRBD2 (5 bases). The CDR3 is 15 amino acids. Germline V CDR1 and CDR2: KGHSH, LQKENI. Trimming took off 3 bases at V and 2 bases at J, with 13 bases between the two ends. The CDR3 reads CASSPRGSGQETQYF. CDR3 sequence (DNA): TGTGCCAGCTCACCGCGAGGGAGTGGGCAAGAGACCCAGTACTTC. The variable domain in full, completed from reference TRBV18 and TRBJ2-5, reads NAGVMQNPRHLVRRRGQEARLRCSPMKGHSHVYWYRQLPEEGLKFMVYLQKENIIDESGMPKERFSAEFPKEGPSILRIQQVVRGDSAAYFCASSPRGSGQETQYFGPGTRLLVL.

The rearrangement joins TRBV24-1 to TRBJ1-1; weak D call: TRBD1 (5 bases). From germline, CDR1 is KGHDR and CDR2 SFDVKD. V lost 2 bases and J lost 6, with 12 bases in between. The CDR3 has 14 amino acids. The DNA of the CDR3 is TGTGCCACCAGTGATTCCAGGGATTTCGCTGAAGCTTTCTTT. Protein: CATSDSRDFAEAFF.

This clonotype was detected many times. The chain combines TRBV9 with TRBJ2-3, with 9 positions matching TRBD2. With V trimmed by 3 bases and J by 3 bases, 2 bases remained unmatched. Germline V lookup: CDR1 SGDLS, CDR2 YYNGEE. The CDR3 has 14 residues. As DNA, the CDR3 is TGTGCCAGCAGCGGTAGCGGGGGAACAGATACGCAGTATTTT. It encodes CASSGSGGTDTQYF.

In DNA, the CDR3 is TGTGCCAGCAGCCCAGGGGGGGGGGCGACCCCCTACGAGCAGTACGTC. It translates to CASSPGGGATPYEQYV. The gene calls are TRBV5-4 and TRBJ2-7; D is possibly TRBD1 or TRBD2 (7 bases each). The CDR3 is 16 residues long. Trimming took off 4 bases at V and 2 bases at J, with 19 bases between the two ends. Germline CDR1 SGHNT, CDR2 YYREEE (reference sequence).

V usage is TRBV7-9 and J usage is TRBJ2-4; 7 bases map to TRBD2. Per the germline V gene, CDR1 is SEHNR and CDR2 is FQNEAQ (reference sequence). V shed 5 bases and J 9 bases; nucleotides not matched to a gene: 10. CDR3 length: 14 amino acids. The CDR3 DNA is TGTGCCAGCAGCCAGATTATGGGGGGGACCATTCAGTACTTC. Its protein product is CASSQIMGGTIQYF.

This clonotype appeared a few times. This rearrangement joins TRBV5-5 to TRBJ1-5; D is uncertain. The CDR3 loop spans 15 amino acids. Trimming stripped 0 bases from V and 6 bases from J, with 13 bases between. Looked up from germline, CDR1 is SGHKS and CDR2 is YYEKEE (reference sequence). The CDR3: CASSLEGTGFQPQHF. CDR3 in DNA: TGTGCCAGCAGCTTGGAGGGCACCGGATTTCAGCCCCAGCATTTT.

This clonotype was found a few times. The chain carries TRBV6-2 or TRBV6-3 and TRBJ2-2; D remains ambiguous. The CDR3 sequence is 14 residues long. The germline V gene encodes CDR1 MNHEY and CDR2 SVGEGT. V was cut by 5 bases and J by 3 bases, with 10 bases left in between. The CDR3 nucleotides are TGTGCCAGCAGTACCGATACTTACACCGGGGAGCTGTTTTTT. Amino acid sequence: CASSTDTYTGELFF.

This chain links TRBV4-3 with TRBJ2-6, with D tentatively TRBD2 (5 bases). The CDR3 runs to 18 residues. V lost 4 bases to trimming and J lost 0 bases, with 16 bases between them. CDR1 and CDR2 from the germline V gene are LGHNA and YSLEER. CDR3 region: CASSRETGMTSGANVLTF. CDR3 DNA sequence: TGCGCCAGCAGCCGAGAGACGGGAATGACCTCTGGGGCCAACGTCCTGACTTTC.

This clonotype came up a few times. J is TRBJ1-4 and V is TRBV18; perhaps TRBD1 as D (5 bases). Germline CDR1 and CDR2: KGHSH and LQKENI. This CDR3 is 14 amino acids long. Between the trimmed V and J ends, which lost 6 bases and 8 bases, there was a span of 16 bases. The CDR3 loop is CASSPRRRGEKLFF. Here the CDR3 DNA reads TGTGCCAGCTCGCCGCGCAGAAGGGGCGAAAAACTGTTTTTT.

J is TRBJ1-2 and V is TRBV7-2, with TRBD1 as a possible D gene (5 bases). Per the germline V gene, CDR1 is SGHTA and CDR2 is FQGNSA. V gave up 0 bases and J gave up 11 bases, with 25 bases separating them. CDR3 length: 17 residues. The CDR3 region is CASSLAPWGLIPRYYTF. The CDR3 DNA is TGTGCCAGCAGCTTAGCCCCGTGGGGACTGATCCCGAGGTATTACACCTTC.

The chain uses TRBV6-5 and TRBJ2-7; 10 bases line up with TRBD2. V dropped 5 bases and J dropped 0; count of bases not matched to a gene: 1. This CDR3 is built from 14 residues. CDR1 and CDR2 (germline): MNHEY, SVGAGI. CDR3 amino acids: CASSTSGNSYEQYF. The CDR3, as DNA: TGTGCCAGCAGTACTAGCGGGAACTCCTACGAGCAGTACTTC.

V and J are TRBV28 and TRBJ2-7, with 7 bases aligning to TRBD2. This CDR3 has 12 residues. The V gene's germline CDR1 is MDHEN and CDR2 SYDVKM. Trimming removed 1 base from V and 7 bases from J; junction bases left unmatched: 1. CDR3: CASSLSGGEQYF. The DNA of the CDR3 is TGTGCCAGCAGTTTATCCGGGGGGGAGCAGTACTTC.

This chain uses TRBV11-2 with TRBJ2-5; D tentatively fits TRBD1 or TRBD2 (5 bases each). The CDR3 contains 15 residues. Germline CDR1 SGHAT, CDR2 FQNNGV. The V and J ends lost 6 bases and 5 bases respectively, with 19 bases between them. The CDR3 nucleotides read TGTGCCAGCAGTCCCCCGGGGCGCCGGCCGGAGACCCAGTACTTC. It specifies CASSPPGRRPETQYF.

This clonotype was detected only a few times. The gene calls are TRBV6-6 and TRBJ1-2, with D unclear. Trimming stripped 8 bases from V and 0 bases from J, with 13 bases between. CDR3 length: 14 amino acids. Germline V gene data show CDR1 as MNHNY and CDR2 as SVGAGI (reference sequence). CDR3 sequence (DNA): TGTGCCAGCTCTGACATGCCTCCTAACTATGGCTACACCTTC. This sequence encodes CASSDMPPNYGYTF.

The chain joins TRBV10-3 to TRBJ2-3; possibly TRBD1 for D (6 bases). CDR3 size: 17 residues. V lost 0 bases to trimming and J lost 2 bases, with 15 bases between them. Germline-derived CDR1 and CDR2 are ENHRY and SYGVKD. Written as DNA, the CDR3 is TGTGCCATCAGTGAGTCGAAGGCGACAGGCCACACAGATACGCAGTATTTT. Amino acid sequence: CAISESKATGHTDTQYF.

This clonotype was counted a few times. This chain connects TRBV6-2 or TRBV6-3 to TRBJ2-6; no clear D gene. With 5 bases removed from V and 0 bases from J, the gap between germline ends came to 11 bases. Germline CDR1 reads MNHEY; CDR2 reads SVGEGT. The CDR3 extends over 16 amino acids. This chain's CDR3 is CASSRPGSSGANVLTF. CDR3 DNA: TGTGCCAGCAGTCGCCCTGGTAGCTCTGGGGCCAACGTCCTGACTTTC.

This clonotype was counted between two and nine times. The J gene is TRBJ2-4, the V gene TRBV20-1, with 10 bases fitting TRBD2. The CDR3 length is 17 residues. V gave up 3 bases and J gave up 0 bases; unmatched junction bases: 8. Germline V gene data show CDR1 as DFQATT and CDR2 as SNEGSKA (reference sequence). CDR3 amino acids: CSASLLAGSGAKNIQYF. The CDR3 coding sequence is TGCAGTGCTAGCCTACTAGCGGGATCGGGAGCCAAAAACATTCAGTACTTC.

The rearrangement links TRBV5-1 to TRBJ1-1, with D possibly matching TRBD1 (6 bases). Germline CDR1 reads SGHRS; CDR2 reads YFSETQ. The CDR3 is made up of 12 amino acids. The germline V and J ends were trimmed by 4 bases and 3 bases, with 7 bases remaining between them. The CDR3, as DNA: TGCGCCAGCAGCAGGACAGACACTGAAGCTTTCTTT. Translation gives CASSRTDTEAFF.

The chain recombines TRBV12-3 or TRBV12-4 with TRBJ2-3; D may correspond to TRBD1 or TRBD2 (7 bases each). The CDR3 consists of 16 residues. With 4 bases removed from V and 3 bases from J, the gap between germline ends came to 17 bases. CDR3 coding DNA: TGTGCCAGCAGTTCAGGGGGAGGGTCTGGGACAGATACGCAGTATTTT. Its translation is CASSSGGGSGTDTQYF.

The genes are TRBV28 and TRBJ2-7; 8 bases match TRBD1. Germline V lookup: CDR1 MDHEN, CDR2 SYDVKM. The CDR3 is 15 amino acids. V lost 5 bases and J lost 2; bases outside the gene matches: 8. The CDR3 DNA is TGTGCCAGCAGTCCCACAGGGGGTCACACCTACGAGCAGTACTTC. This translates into CASSPTGGHTYEQYF.

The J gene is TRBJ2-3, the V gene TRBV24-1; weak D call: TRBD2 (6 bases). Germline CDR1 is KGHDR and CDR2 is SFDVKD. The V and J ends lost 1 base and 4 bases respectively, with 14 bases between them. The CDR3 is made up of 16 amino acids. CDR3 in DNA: TGTGCCACCAGTGATTTATTGCTCACGGGAGCAGATACGCAGTATTTT. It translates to CATSDLLLTGADTQYF.

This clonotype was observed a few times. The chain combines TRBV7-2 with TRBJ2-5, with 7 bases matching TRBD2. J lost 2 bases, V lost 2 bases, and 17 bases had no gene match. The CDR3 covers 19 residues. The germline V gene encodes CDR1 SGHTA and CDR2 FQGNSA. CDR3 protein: CASSLRLSRGLTNQETQYF. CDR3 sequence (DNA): TGTGCCAGCAGCTTAAGGTTGAGTAGGGGACTAACTAATCAAGAGACCCAGTACTTC.

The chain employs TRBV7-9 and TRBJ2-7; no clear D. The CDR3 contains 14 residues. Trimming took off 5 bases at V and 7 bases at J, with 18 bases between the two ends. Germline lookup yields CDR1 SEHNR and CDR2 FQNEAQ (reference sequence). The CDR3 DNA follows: TGTGCCAGCAGCCCTACGGTAGGAGCGACGGAGCAGTACTTC. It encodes CASSPTVGATEQYF. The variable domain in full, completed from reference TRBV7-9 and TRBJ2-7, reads DTGVSQNPRHKITKRGQNVTFRCDPISEHNRLYWYRQTLGQGPEFLTYFQNEAQLEKSRLLSDRFSAERPKGSFSTLEIQRTEQGDSAMYLCASSPTVGATEQYFGPGTRLTVT.

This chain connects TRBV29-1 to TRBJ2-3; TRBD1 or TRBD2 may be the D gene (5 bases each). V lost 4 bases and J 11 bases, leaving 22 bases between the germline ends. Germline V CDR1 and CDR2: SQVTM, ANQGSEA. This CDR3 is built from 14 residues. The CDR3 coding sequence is TGCAGCGTTGCGGCCGGGGCGAGCGTCGGTGGGCAGTATTTT. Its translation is CSVAAGASVGGQYF.

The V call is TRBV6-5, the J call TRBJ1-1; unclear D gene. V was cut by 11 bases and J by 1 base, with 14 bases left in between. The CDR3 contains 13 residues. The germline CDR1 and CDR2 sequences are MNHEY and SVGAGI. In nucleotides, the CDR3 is TGTGCCGTCGAAAGACATCAGAACACTGAAGCTTTCTTT. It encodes CAVERHQNTEAFF.